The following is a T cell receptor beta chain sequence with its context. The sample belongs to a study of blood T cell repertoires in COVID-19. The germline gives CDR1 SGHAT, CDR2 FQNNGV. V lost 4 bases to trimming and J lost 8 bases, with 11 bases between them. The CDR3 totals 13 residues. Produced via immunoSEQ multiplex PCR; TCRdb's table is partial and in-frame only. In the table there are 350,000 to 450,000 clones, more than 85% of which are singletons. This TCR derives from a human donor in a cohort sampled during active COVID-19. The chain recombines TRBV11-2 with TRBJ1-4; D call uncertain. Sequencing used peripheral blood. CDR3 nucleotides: TGTGCCAGCAGCTCCCGGGGTGAGGAAAAACTGTTTTTT. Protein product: CASSSRGEEKLFF.